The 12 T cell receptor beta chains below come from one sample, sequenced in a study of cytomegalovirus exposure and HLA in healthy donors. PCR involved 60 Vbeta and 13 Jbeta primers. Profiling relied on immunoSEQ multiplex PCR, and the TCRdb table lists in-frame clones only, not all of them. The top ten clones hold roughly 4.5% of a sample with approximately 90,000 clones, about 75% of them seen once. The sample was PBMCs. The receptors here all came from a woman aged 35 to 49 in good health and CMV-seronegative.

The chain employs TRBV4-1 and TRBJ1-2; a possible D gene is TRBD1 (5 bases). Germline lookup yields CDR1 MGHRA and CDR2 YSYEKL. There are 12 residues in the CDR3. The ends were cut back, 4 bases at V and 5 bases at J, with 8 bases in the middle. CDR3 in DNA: TGCGCCAGCAGCCTAGACAGATATGGCTACACCTTC. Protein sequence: CASSLDRYGYTF.

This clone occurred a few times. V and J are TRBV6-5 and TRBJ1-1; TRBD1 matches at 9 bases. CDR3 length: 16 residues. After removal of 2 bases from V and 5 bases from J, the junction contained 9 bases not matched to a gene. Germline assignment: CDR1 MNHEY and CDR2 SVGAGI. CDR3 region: CASSYLPTGGRTEAFF. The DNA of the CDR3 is TGTGCCAGCAGTTACCTCCCAACAGGGGGCCGTACTGAAGCTTTCTTT.

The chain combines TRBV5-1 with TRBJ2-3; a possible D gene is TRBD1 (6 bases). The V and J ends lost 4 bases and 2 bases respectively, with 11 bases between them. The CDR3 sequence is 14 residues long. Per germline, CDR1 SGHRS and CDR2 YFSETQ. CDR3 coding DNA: TGCGCCAGCAGCCTCGGACAGTTCACAGATACGCAGTATTTT. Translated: CASSLGQFTDTQYF.

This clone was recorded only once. CDR3 bases: TGCGCCAGCAGCCGACCGGGTGGAAACTATGGCTACACCTTC. As protein: CASSRPGGNYGYTF. This chain uses TRBV4-1 with TRBJ1-2; no firm D call. The V and J ends lost 4 bases and 2 bases respectively, with 11 bases between them. This CDR3 has 14 residues. Germline lookup yields CDR1 MGHRA and CDR2 YSYEKL.

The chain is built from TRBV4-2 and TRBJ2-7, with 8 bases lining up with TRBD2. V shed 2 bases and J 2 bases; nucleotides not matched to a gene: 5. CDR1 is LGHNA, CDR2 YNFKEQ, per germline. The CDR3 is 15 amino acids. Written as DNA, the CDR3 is TGTGCCAGCAGCCAACCTAGCGGGCGCCCCTACGAGCAGTACTTC. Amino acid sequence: CASSQPSGRPYEQYF.

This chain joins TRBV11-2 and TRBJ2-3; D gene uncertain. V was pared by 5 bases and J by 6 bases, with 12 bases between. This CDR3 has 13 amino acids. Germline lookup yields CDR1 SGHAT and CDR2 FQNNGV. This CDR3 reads CASSLSERDTQYF. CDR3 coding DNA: TGTGCCAGCAGCCTAAGCGAAAGGGATACGCAGTATTTT.

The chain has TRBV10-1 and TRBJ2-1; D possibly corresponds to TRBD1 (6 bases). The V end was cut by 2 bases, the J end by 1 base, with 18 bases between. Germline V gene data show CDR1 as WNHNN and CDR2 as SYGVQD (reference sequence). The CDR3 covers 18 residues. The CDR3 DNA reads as TGCGCCAGCAGTGAGGCAGGAGCAGGGGTTGTGTCCTACAATGAGCAGTTCTTC. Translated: CASSEAGAGVVSYNEQFF.

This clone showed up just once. DNA for the CDR3: TGCGCCAGCAGCCTGCTCCCGGGACAGGCGGAGTCACCCCTCCACTTT. Translation gives CASSLLPGQAESPLHF. The rearrangement links TRBV5-1 to TRBJ1-6; 8 bases fit TRBD1. Germline-derived CDR1 and CDR2 are SGHRS and YFSETQ. V was pared by 4 bases and J by 10 bases, with 13 bases of the junction left unmatched. This CDR3 is 16 amino acids long.

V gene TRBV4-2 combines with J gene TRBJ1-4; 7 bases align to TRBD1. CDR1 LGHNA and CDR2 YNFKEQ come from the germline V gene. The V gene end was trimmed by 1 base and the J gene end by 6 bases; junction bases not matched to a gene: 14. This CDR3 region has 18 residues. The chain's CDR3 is CASSQGGTAIAVDEKLFF. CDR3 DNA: TGTGCCAGCAGCCAAGGCGGGACAGCCATTGCCGTGGATGAAAAACTGTTTTTT.

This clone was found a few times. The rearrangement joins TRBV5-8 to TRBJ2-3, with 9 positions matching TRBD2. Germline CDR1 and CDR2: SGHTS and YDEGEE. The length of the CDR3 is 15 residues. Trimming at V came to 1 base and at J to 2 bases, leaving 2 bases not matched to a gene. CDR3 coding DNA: TGTGCCAGCAGCTTGCTAGCGGGGTACACAGATACGCAGTATTTT. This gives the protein CASSLLAGYTDTQYF.

CDR3: CASSNSGSTDTQYF. The CDR3 DNA sequence: TGCGCCAGCAGCAATAGCGGGAGCACAGATACGCAGTATTTT. V and J are TRBV4-1 and TRBJ2-3; TRBD2 aligns across 7 bases. Per the germline V gene, CDR1 is MGHRA and CDR2 is YSYEKL. The trim removed 5 bases at V and 0 bases at J, leaving 2 bases unmatched. The CDR3 extends over 14 amino acids.

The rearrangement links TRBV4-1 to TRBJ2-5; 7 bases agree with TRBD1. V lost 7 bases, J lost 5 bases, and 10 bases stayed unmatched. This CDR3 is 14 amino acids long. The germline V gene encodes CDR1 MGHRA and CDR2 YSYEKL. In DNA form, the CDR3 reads TGCGCCAGCAAGGCGTTTCAGGGGGAGGAGACCCAGTACTTC. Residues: CASKAFQGEETQYF.